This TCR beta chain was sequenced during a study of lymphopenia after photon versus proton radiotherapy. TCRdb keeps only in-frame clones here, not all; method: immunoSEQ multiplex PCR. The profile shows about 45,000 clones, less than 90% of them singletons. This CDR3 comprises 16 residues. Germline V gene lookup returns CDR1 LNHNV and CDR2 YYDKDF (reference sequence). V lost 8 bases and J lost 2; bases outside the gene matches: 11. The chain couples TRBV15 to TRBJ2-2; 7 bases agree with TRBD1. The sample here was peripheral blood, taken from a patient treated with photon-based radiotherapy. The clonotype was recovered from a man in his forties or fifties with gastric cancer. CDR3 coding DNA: TGTGCCACCGGGGGTCGGGACAGCCCTAACACCGGGGAGCTGTTTTTT. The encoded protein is CATGGRDSPNTGELFF.